Included here is one T cell receptor beta chain sequence, with context. The data were obtained in a study of T cells expressing NK-cell markers. Overall study: Sequencing covered eight donors, seven HCMV-seropositive and one seronegative.

This CDR3 is 12 amino acids long. Per the germline V gene, CDR1 is DFQATT and CDR2 is SNEGSKA (reference sequence). TCRdb reprocessed the 5' RACE reads and stores each CDR3 protein as one record, lacking DNA. The sample totals about 380,000 distinct CDR3 sequences; its top ten clones hold around 5%. The sample taken for sequencing was blood T cells: a sorted CD56 or NKG2C T cell subset, CD4+ or CD8+ T cells, or bulk PBMC T cells (not recorded which). The gene calls are TRBV20-1 and TRBJ2-7; TCRdb proposes TRBD2, but this gene call is untestable without DNA. The clonotype was recovered from a man between 18 and 69 years old in good health. CDR3 sequence reads: CSASGTSYEQYF.